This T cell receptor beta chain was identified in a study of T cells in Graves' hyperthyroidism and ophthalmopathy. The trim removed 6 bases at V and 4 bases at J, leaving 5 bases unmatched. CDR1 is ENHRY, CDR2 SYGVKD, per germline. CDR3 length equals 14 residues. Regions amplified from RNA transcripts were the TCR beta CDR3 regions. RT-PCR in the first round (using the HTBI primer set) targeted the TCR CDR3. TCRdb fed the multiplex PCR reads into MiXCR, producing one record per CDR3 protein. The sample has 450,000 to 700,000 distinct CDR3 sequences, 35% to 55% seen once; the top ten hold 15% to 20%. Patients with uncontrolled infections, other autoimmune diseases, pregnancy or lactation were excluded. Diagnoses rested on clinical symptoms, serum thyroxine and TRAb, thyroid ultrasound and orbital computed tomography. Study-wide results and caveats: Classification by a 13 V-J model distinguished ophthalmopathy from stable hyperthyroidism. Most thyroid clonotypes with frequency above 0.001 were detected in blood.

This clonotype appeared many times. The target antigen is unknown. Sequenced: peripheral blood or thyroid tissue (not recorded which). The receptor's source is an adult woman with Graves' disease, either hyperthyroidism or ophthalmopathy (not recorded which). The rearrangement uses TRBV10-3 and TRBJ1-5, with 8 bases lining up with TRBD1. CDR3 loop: CAISSGQDNQPQHF. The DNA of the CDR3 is TGTGCCATCAGCTCGGGACAGGATAATCAGCCCCAGCATTTT.